The rows below give T cell receptor beta chains drawn from one sample of a study of cytomegalovirus exposure and HLA in healthy donors. TCRdb's copy holds only in-frame clones and misses some; the assay was immunoSEQ multiplex PCR. The sample table sets out 95,000 to 150,000 clones. The sequenced sample consisted of PBMCs. These TCRs come from a man aged 35-49 years in good health and CMV-seronegative. Both conserved end residues are part of each CDR3. A D gene is named only where the DNA matches it firmly.

TRBD2	TRBV30	TRBJ2-1	CAWSGTSGREQFF	TGTGCCTGGAGCGGGACTAGCGGGAGGGAGCAGTTCTTC
TRBD2	TRBV5-6	TRBJ2-2	CASSFYIAGEVFPGELFF	TGTGCCAGCAGCTTCTACATAGCGGGAGAGGTCTTCCCCGGGGAGCTGTTTTTT
TRBD1	TRBV7-9	TRBJ2-7	CASSGRTGVGEQYF	TGTGCCAGCAGCGGACGGACAGGGGTCGGGGAGCAGTACTTC
.	TRBV2	TRBJ2-3	CASSVWRNTQYF	TGTGCCAGCAGTGTGTGGCGGAATACGCAGTATTTT
.	TRBV30	TRBJ1-5	CAWRAGVNQPQHF	TGTGCCTGGAGGGCAGGGGTCAATCAGCCCCAGCATTTT
.	TRBV30	TRBJ1-3	CAWRLRGGPSGNTIYF	TGTGCCTGGAGGCTCCGGGGGGGGCCCTCTGGAAACACCATATATTTT
TRBD1	TRBV27	TRBJ1-5	CASRSPLQGINQPQHF	TGTGCCAGCAGATCCCCACTACAGGGGATCAATCAGCCCCAGCATTTT
.	TRBV4-2	TRBJ2-2	CASSQIVEGLAITGELFF	TGTGCCAGCAGCCAGATTGTCGAGGGGCTAGCGATCACCGGGGAGCTGTTTTTT
.	TRBV11-2	TRBJ2-1	CASSLKRNEQFF	TGTGCCAGCAGCTTGAAGAGGAATGAGCAGTTCTTC
TRBD1	TRBV11-2	TRBJ2-7	CASSLTTGIYEQYF	TGTGCCAGCAGCTTAACGACAGGGATCTACGAGCAGTACTTC
TRBD2	TRBV25-1	TRBJ2-3	CASSVVLAGFSDTQYF	TGTGCCAGCAGTGTGGTGCTAGCGGGATTCTCGGATACGCAGTATTTT
.	TRBV15	TRBJ2-5	CATSPSGEETQYF	TGTGCCACCAGCCCCTCCGGAGAAGAGACCCAGTACTTC
TRBD2	TRBV4-1	TRBJ2-7	CASSPSGGGRNYEQYF	TGCGCCAGCAGCCCGTCCGGGGGGGGGAGGAACTACGAGCAGTACTTC
.	TRBV29-1	TRBJ2-7	CSVEKDGGATYEQYF	TGCAGCGTCGAAAAGGATGGCGGGGCGACCTACGAGCAGTACTTC
TRBD1	TRBV13	TRBJ1-2	CASSTGQGVYGYTF	TGTGCCAGCAGCACAGGACAGGGGGTCTATGGCTACACCTTC
TRBD1	TRBV19	TRBJ2-6	CASSTGTGVVGANVLTF	TGTGCCAGTAGCACCGGGACAGGGGTTGTTGGGGCCAACGTCCTGACTTTC
TRBD2	TRBV7-9	TRBJ2-1	CASSSRGLAGGRNEQFF	TGTGCCAGCAGCTCAAGGGGACTAGCGGGAGGAAGGAATGAGCAGTTCTTC
.	TRBV5-4	TRBJ2-1	CASRGFERSREQFF	TGTGCCAGCAGGGGGTTTGAGCGGTCCCGGGAGCAGTTCTTC
.	TRBV10-3	TRBJ2-1	CATRKGEGLTEQFF	TGTGCCACCCGTAAGGGGGAGGGCCTTACTGAGCAGTTCTTC
TRBD1	TRBV30	TRBJ2-5	CAWSKRGTGGPGYDGQYF	TGTGCCTGGAGTAAAAGGGGGACAGGGGGCCCCGGGTACGACGGGCAGTACTTC
.	TRBV5-6	TRBJ1-1	CASSTQAYTEAFF	TGTGCCAGCAGCACACAGGCTTACACTGAAGCTTTCTTT
.	TRBV29-1	TRBJ2-7	CSVRDNYEQYF	TGCAGCGTTAGGGACAACTACGAGCAGTACTTC
.	TRBV28	TRBJ1-5	CATRALPTHQHF	TGTGCCACCAGGGCTCTCCCGACTCACCAGCATTTT
.	TRBV19	TRBJ1-1	CASSIVAENTEAFF	TGTGCCAGTAGTATAGTGGCAGAAAACACTGAAGCTTTCTTT